This TCR beta chain stems from a study of blood T cell repertoires in COVID-19. As for the study in general: The study drew acute and convalescent COVID-19 samples from the United States, Italy and Spain. PBMCs, B-cell-depleted T cells, or T cells provided the cDNA or gDNA that made up the material.

This clone was observed a handful of times. In the original analysis: Amplifying reference gene primers gave estimates of nucleated cell counts. The method was immunoSEQ multiplex PCR; TCRdb's version includes in-frame clones alone and lacks a portion of them. V and J calls and clone size are those listed in that table; D and trimming were worked out from the DNA. Among 65,000 to 80,000 clones, 86% were seen once, and the ten largest hold 1.5% to 2.5%. In germline, CDR1 is SGHRS, CDR2 YFSETQ. The CDR3 runs to 14 residues. After removal of 3 bases from V and 6 bases from J, the junction contained 3 bases not matched to a gene.

This chain links TRBV5-1 with TRBJ2-2, with 9 positions matching TRBD1. The source of this sequence is a man aged 30-40 years with acute or convalescent COVID-19. The specimen sequenced was peripheral blood. The CDR3 bases are TGCGCCAGCAGCTATGGACAGGGGCCCGGGGAGCTGTTTTTT. Amino acid sequence: CASSYGQGPGELFF.